The text below deals with one T cell receptor (beta chain). Its antigen is unidentified. The CDR3 is 12 residues long. Germline V gene sequence: CDR1 SQVTM, CDR2 ANQGSEA. V was shortened by 4 bases and J by 5 bases, with 11 bases between the two germline ends. Data came from immunoSEQ multiplex PCR; TCRdb stores just in-frame clones and leaves some out. Found here are approximately 160,000 clones, about 91% of them singletons; the top ten hold 2.2%. The data stem from a study of T cell responses to AZD1222 COVID-19 vaccine. General observations from the study: Donors were largely white British and mainly female; clonal diversity was possibly underestimated. Elevations in Spike-specific TCR breadth and depth followed administration of two AZD1222 doses.

This clonotype was sampled from an adult in good health. The sequencing used peripheral blood, collected on day 0 of AZD1222 vaccination. The rearrangement uses TRBV29-1 and TRBJ2-5; the D gene is possibly TRBD2 (6 bases). CDR3 sequence reads: CSVGLAGETQYF. As DNA, the CDR3 is TGCAGCGTTGGCCTCGCGGGGGAGACCCAGTACTTC. The full variable domain, completed using reference TRBV29-1 and TRBJ2-5, is SAVISQKPSRDICQRGTSLTIQCQVDSQVTMMFWYRQQPGQSLTLIATANQGSEATYESGFVIDKFPISRPNLTFSTLTVSNMSPEDSSIYLCSVGLAGETQYFGPGTRLLVL.